A selection of T cell receptor beta chains follows, all from one sample in a study of T cell repertoires in cytomegalovirus infection. Their antigens remain unidentified. TCRdb recomputed calls from the reads with MiXCR, one row per CDR3 protein. The data hold about 830,000 distinct CDR3 sequences, with 30% to 35% observed a single time. Sample: cultured CD8+ T cells from PBMCs, taken from culture after CMV antigen stimulation. The receptors come from a human donor in good health (CMV status not recorded). Some clones in this sample may be carry-over from other donors' samples. CDR3s include the opening cysteine and the closing phenylalanine or tryptophan. Each record gives: J gene, V gene, D gene, clone size, CDR3 DNA, CDR3 protein. The D gene is left open where the match is weak. Part of the rows lack a size; the others show once, few, many or a class for expanded clones.

j_gene: TRBJ2-1
v_gene: TRBV7-6
d_gene: TRBD1
abundance: few
CDR3nt: TGTGCCAGCAGCTTAAGACAGGGGGTTTGGGATGAGCAGTTCTTC
CDR3aa: CASSLRQGVWDEQFF

j_gene: TRBJ1-2
v_gene: TRBV7-6
d_gene: -
abundance: few
CDR3nt: TGTGCCAGCAGCACGGACTATGGCTACACCTTC
CDR3aa: CASSTDYGYTF

j_gene: TRBJ2-1
v_gene: TRBV2
d_gene: -
abundance: few
CDR3nt: TGTGCCAGCAGTGATATGTCCAGCTACAATGAGCAGTTCTTC
CDR3aa: CASSDMSSYNEQFF

j_gene: TRBJ1-2
v_gene: TRBV7-9
d_gene: TRBD1
abundance: -
CDR3nt: TGTGCCAGCAGGCCAGGCCCTGGGACAGGCTATGGCTACACCTTC
CDR3aa: CASRPGPGTGYGYTF

j_gene: TRBJ1-2
v_gene: TRBV7-8
d_gene: TRBD1
abundance: -
CDR3nt: TGTGCCAGCAGCGCGACAGGGCCTAACTATTGCTACACCTTC
CDR3aa: CASSATGPNYCYTF

j_gene: TRBJ2-1
v_gene: TRBV6-5
d_gene: -
abundance: -
CDR3nt: TGTGCCAGCTCTCAGTCTCCCCTTAGGGGGGGGAATGAGCAGTTCTTC
CDR3aa: CASSQSPLRGGNEQFF

j_gene: TRBJ1-1
v_gene: TRBV4-1
d_gene: -
abundance: many
CDR3nt: TGCGCCAGCAGCCAAGGGCCGTCGGGCACTGAAGCTTTCTTT
CDR3aa: CASSQGPSGTEAFF

j_gene: TRBJ2-1
v_gene: TRBV20-1
d_gene: -
abundance: few
CDR3nt: TGCAGTGCCACATCCGGGGAGAGCTCCTACAATGAGCAGTTCTTC
CDR3aa: CSATSGESSYNEQFF

j_gene: TRBJ2-2
v_gene: TRBV7-6
d_gene: TRBD1
abundance: many
CDR3nt: TGTGCCAGCAGCTTAGCAGGACAGGCGAACACCGGGGAGCTGTTTTTT
CDR3aa: CASSLAGQANTGELFF

j_gene: TRBJ2-3
v_gene: TRBV29-1
d_gene: TRBD1
abundance: -
CDR3nt: TGCAGCGCAGAGGACAGGGGAAACACAGATACGCAGTATTTT
CDR3aa: CSAEDRGNTDTQYF

j_gene: TRBJ2-1
v_gene: TRBV7-2
d_gene: -
abundance: many
CDR3nt: TGTGCCAGCAGCTTAGTAGACCCAAATAGATACTACAATGAGCAGTTCTTC
CDR3aa: CASSLVDPNRYYNEQFF

j_gene: TRBJ2-4
v_gene: TRBV20-1
d_gene: -
abundance: -
CDR3nt: TGCAGTGCTAGAGATTACAGTGAAGAATACATTCAGTACTTC
CDR3aa: CSARDYSEEYIQYF